This T cell receptor beta chain was obtained from a study of CD8+ T cells in alopecia areata. As to this clone: The sample holds other DNA sequences that translate to the same CDR3.

The CDR3 is made up of 12 amino acids. V was clipped by 0 bases and J by 4 bases, with 4 bases between them. Germline V CDR1 and CDR2: SGDLS, YYNGEE. RNA was extracted and reverse transcribed into cDNA as the sequencing template. The assay was immunoSEQ multiplex PCR, and TCRdb's table has in-frame clones only and misses some. Counted here are some 120,000 clones, around 45% occurring once; the ten biggest clones make up under 12%. This chain links TRBV9 with TRBJ2-5; no clear D gene. The TCR sequence derives from a human donor with alopecia areata. Material for sequencing was NKG2D-low CD8+ T cells sorted from blood. The chain's CDR3 is CASSVAGETQYF. CDR3 DNA sequence: TGTGCCAGCAGCGTAGCTGGAGAGACCCAGTACTTC.